A selection of T cell receptor beta chains follows, all from one sample in a study of CD8 T cells in Susac syndrome. TCRdb processed the immunoSEQ multiplex PCR reads anew with MiXCR; each CDR3 protein has one entry. The sample comprises about 76,000 distinct CDR3 sequences, about 93% of which are singletons, and roughly 0.47% rests with the top ten. The specimen sequenced was CD8+ T cells from PBMCs. Source of these receptors: a human donor with Susac syndrome. Each CDR3 is given without its conserved first and last residue. The D gene is left open where the match is weak.

v_call d_call cdr3_aa
TRBV6-1 - ASSEDPGRYNEQF
TRBV28 - ASRTTGSEQF
TRBV9 - ASSDGAGGGQF
TRBV19 - ASSLRAPVGETQY
TRBV5-6 - ASSLEGGQPQH
TRBV2 TRBD1 ASSEAGTGAQPQH
TRBV25-1 - ASSGKRTYSDGYT
TRBV7-9 - ASSLRDTTYEQY
TRBV30 - AWSEGFGQPQH
TRBV7-9 - ASSLGSTPQVRFTDTQY